This TCR beta chain was profiled in a study of identical twins. Germline CDR1 is DFQATT and CDR2 is SNEGSKA (reference sequence). The ends lost 2 bases at V and 4 bases at J; junction bases unmatched: 3. CDR3 length equals 14 residues. This clonotype turned up a few times. TCRdb analysed the 5' RACE reads with MiXCR anew, one entry per CDR3 protein. The sample consists of hundreds of thousands of distinct CDR3 sequences, less than 10% of them appearing once. These same data were also listed under a study on yellow fever vaccine responses in identical twins.

The sequencing input was PBMCs. The clonotype comes from a woman under 30 in good health. The gene calls are TRBV20-1 and TRBJ2-5, with TRBD1 matching 11 bases. CDR3 DNA sequence: TGCAGTGCTAGAAGAGGGACAGGGGGAGAGACCCAGTACTTC. Protein sequence: CSARRGTGGETQYF.